This record concerns one TCR beta chain sequence. Its antigen is still unknown. Peripheral blood came from all dose cohorts at three timepoints. This sample was taken from a study of OX40 agonist ivuxolimab in advanced cancers. Study-level information: Patients were given ivuxolimab, an antibody that agonizes OX40 (CD134). General study findings and limits: Compared with CD4+, CD8+ T cells on average had more expanded clones.

Profiled with immunoSEQ multiplex PCR; TCRdb holds only in-frame clones, not every one. Found here are about 77,000 clones, 81% of them singletons; the top ten hold 3.5% to 6%. Sequenced here: CD4+ or CD8+ T cells sorted from blood, sampled in a trial of the OX40 agonist ivuxolimab. This receptor was taken from an adult with an advanced solid tumor such as melanoma, head and neck, liver or kidney cancer.

The CDR3 DNA is TGTGCCAGCAGTTCCCTTGCGCGGGGGGCGGGTTCAGATACGCAGTATTTT. Its translation is CASSSLARGAGSDTQYF. This chain links TRBV27 with TRBJ2-3; 8 bases are a match to TRBD2. Germline-derived CDR1 and CDR2 are MNHEY and SMNVEV (reference sequence). The CDR3 is made up of 17 amino acids. V lost 4 bases, J lost 4 bases, and 13 bases stayed unmatched.